Listed below are T cell receptor beta chains from one sample, sequenced in a study of spatial heterogeneity in lung cancer. A single record per CDR3 protein comes from TCRdb applying MiXCR to the 5' RACE reads. In the table there are 9,500 to 12,000 distinct CDR3 sequences, 20% to 25% of which are singletons. Material: PBMCs, obtained at follow-up. These receptors were taken from a male donor with early-stage non-small cell lung cancer. Both conserved end residues are part of each CDR3. D genes are given only for firm matches.

D gene,V gene,CDR3 protein
.,TRBV2,CASILRPEGRSPLHF
TRBD1,TRBV2,CASSEWDSRTKNIQYF
.,TRBV29-1,CSVATQSETQYF
.,TRBV20-1,CSAGRGTNYGYTF
TRBD2,TRBV2,CASSDPGLAGLANTGELFF
.,TRBV27,CASSFKAASTDTQYF
.,TRBV20-1,CSARDLGGGKETQYF
.,TRBV7-2,CASTRDSGADTQYF
.,TRBV15,CATSRDGGKRNEKLFF
.,TRBV5-1,CASSLDPGSGNEQFF
TRBD1,TRBV28,CASSLGTGDYGYTF
.,TRBV6-6,CASSYSDQETQYF
.,TRBV3-1,CASSQEGANVLTF
.,TRBV20-1,CSARRRAYSSSYEQYF
.,TRBV24-1,CATSDSGSYSGNTIYF
.,TRBV20-1,CSARGQPNTGELFF
.,TRBV6-1,CASSEWPGYTF
.,TRBV7-2,CASSLGGDQPQHF
.,TRBV5-1,CASSLEGYEQYF
.,TRBV27,CASSLSGAGRTEAFF
TRBD1,TRBV28,CASSFRQGKNEQYF
.,TRBV3-1,CASSQLVSSYNSPLHF
TRBD1,TRBV20-1,CSATPGTGNTEQYF
.,TRBV27,CASMGAKNIQYF
.,TRBV10-1,CASSYGGSRYEQYF
.,TRBV3-1,CASSQDRVMRTEAFF
.,TRBV29-1,CSVEGGGGYEQYF
.,TRBV9,CASSVNQPQHF
TRBD1,TRBV28,CASSSGQGNYGYTF
.,TRBV13,CASSLGGFDGYTF
.,TRBV12-3/TRBV12-4,CASSPRTGTLEAFF
.,TRBV7-2,CASSLRTLTYEQYF